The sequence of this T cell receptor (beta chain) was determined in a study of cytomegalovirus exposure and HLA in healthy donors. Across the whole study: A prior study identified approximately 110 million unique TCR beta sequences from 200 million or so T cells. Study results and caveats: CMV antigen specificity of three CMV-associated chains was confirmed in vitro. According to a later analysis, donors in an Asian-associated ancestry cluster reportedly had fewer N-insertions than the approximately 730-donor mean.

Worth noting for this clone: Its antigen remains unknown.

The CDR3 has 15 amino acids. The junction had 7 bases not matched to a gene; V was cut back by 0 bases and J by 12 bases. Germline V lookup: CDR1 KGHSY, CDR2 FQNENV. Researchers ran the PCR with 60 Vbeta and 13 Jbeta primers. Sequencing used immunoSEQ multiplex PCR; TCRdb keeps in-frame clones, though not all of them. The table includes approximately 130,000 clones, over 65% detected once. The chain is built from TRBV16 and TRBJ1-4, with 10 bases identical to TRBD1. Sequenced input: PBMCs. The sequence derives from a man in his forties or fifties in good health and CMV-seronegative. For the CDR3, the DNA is TGTGCCAGCAGCCAATCCCGGACAGGGGGACACGAACTGTTTTTT. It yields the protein CASSQSRTGGHELFF.